These T cell receptor beta chains were read from a single sample in a study of Tregs in tolerant kidney transplant recipients. Here immunoSEQ multiplex PCR was the method, and the copy in TCRdb shows in-frame clones only, minus some. Among 20,000 or so clones listed, about three fifths were seen once. These TCRs' antigens remain unknown. The sample taken for sequencing was Tregs from blood cultured with allogeneic cells. These receptors originate from a human donor in good health. CDR3s include the opening cysteine and the closing phenylalanine or tryptophan. D genes are given only for firm matches. The size of a clone is reported for some rows only, either as once, few or many, or as a class for expanded clones.

V gene	clone size	J gene	D gene	CDR3 protein	CDR3 DNA
TRBV7-6	few	TRBJ1-1	.	CASSLLVQNTEAFF	TGTGCCAGCAGCTTATTGGTACAGAACACTGAAGCTTTCTTT
TRBV25-1	.	TRBJ2-3	.	CASSELSGTDTQYF	TGTGCCAGCAGTGAATTATCGGGGACAGATACGCAGTATTTT
TRBV6-5	.	TRBJ2-7	TRBD1	CASRGDRGYEQYF	TGTGCCAGCCGGGGAGACAGGGGCTACGAGCAGTACTTC
TRBV10-2	.	TRBJ1-3	.	CASSDASSGNTIYF	TGCGCCAGCAGTGACGCGAGCTCTGGAAACACCATATATTTT
TRBV5-1	.	TRBJ2-2	.	CASSSRELGRTGELFF	TGCGCCAGCAGCTCCCGGGAATTGGGACGCACCGGGGAGCTGTTTTTT
TRBV7-9	once	TRBJ2-1	TRBD2	CASSKASGSWNEQFF	TGTGCCAGCAGCAAAGCTAGCGGGAGTTGGAATGAGCAGTTCTTC
TRBV2	.	TRBJ2-5	.	CASRSGPSETQYF	TGTGCCAGCAGGTCCGGGCCCTCGGAGACCCAGTACTTC
TRBV5-1	.	TRBJ2-2	.	CASSLGQLTGELFF	TGCGCCAGCAGCTTGGGACAGCTCACCGGGGAGCTGTTTTTT
TRBV4-1	.	TRBJ1-1	TRBD1	CASSRGQVGPNTEAFF	TGCGCCAGCAGCCGAGGACAGGTGGGACCTAACACTGAAGCTTTCTTT
TRBV30	.	TRBJ1-6	.	CAWSLVVGSSPLHF	TGTGCCTGGAGTCTAGTCGTAGGGAGTTCACCCCTCCACTTT
TRBV6-5	.	TRBJ2-1	TRBD2	CASSYSRGFNEQFF	TGTGCCAGCAGTTACTCGCGGGGGTTTAATGAGCAGTTCTTC
TRBV5-6	.	TRBJ1-5	.	CASSGVGGPQHF	TGTGCCAGCAGCGGGGTAGGTGGCCCCCAGCATTTT
TRBV5-4	few	TRBJ2-2	.	CASSFGYTGELFF	TGTGCCAGCAGCTTTGGGTACACCGGGGAGCTGTTTTTT
TRBV5-4	.	TRBJ2-1	TRBD1	CASSPDRGNEQFF	TGTGCCAGCAGCCCGGACAGGGGAAATGAGCAGTTCTTC
TRBV5-4	.	TRBJ2-7	TRBD2	CASSLDLAGVREQYF	TGTGCCAGCAGCCTCGATCTAGCGGGAGTGAGGGAGCAGTACTTC
TRBV5-8	.	TRBJ1-5	.	CASSPSAPPGVYRNQPQHF	TGTGCCAGCAGTCCATCCGCTCCCCCCGGGGTGTACAGAAATCAGCCCCAGCATTTT
TRBV4-1	.	TRBJ2-7	TRBD2	CASSQARGLAGRYEQYF	TGCGCCAGCAGCCAAGCCCGCGGACTAGCGGGCCGCTACGAGCAGTACTTC
TRBV7-9	.	TRBJ1-2	TRBD1	CASSLQGAVVGYTF	TGTGCCAGCAGCCTACAGGGGGCAGTAGTTGGCTACACCTTC
TRBV5-1	.	TRBJ2-7	.	CASSFAGQQYF	TGCGCCAGCAGCTTTGCGGGACAGCAGTACTTC
TRBV18	.	TRBJ2-3	TRBD2	CASSGLAGASTDTQYF	TGTGCCAGCTCCGGACTAGCGGGGGCTAGCACAGATACGCAGTATTTT
TRBV7-2	once	TRBJ2-5	.	CASSTRERRGETQYF	TGTGCCAGCAGCACCCGGGAGAGGCGGGGAGAGACCCAGTACTTC
TRBV10-3	.	TRBJ2-3	TRBD2	CAISAAGGGDTQYF	TGTGCCATCAGTGCGGCGGGGGGGGGAGATACGCAGTATTTT
TRBV30	.	TRBJ1-5	.	CAWSVRGDQPQHF	TGTGCCTGGAGTGTAAGAGGGGACCAGCCCCAGCATTTT
TRBV25-1	.	TRBJ2-3	.	CASSEAGPTDTQYF	TGTGCCAGCAGTGAGGCGGGTCCTACAGATACGCAGTATTTT
TRBV6-6	few	TRBJ1-3	.	CASTLNQNTIYF	TGTGCCAGCACCCTTAATCAAAACACCATATATTTT
TRBV19	.	TRBJ1-1	TRBD1	CASSRPGTENTEAFF	TGTGCCAGTAGTCGACCCGGGACAGAGAACACTGAAGCTTTCTTT
TRBV6-5	.	TRBJ2-4	.	CASLMGGRNIQYF	TGTGCCAGCCTTATGGGGGGACGAAACATTCAGTACTTC
TRBV7-2	.	TRBJ1-6	.	CASSWRRGNNSPLHF	TGTGCCAGCAGCTGGCGTCGGGGTAATAATTCACCCCTCCACTTT
TRBV5-4	.	TRBJ2-3	TRBD2	CASRVGLAGGPGTDTQYF	TGTGCCAGCAGGGTAGGACTAGCGGGGGGTCCTGGCACAGATACGCAGTATTTT
TRBV4-2	.	TRBJ2-7	.	CASSLAWGQTYEQYF	TGTGCCAGCAGCTTGGCGTGGGGGCAAACCTACGAGCAGTACTTC
TRBV9	.	TRBJ2-2	TRBD2	CASSVVAGVYTGELFF	TGTGCCAGCAGCGTAGTTGCGGGAGTGTACACCGGGGAGCTGTTTTTT
TRBV10-1	.	TRBJ2-7	TRBD1	CASTRRDRANTYEQYF	TGCGCCAGCACTAGAAGGGACAGGGCAAACACCTACGAGCAGTACTTC
TRBV2	.	TRBJ2-7	TRBD2	CASKKTSGSYEQYF	TGTGCCAGCAAGAAGACTAGCGGGTCCTACGAGCAGTACTTC
TRBV7-2	.	TRBJ2-1	TRBD2	CASSLGLAPNEQFF	TGTGCCAGCAGCTTAGGACTAGCGCCTAATGAGCAGTTCTTC
TRBV2	.	TRBJ2-2	TRBD1	CASRGDSTGELFF	TGTGCCAGCAGGGGGGACAGCACCGGGGAGCTGTTTTTT
TRBV19	.	TRBJ1-2	TRBD1	CASKSRPGQGYYGYTF	TGTGCCAGTAAAAGTCGACCGGGACAGGGCTATTATGGCTACACCTTC
TRBV2	once	TRBJ2-1	.	CASSPTLRGRGEQFF	TGTGCCAGCAGCCCTACTCTGCGGGGGCGGGGTGAGCAGTTCTTC
TRBV7-9	.	TRBJ2-6	TRBD1	CASRIQGSGANVLTF	TGTGCCAGCAGGATACAGGGGTCTGGGGCCAACGTCCTGACTTTC
TRBV6-5	.	TRBJ1-2	TRBD1	CASSFGQGARVYGYTF	TGTGCCAGCAGTTTTGGACAGGGGGCTCGGGTCTATGGCTACACCTTC
TRBV19	.	TRBJ2-3	TRBD2	CASSGGTPGTSGDSSTDTQYF	TGTGCCAGTAGTGGGGGGACTCCCGGGACTAGCGGGGACTCTAGCACAGATACGCAGTATTTT
TRBV6-5	few	TRBJ1-1	TRBD1	CASSLAQGIEAFF	TGTGCCAGCAGTTTGGCACAGGGGATTGAAGCTTTCTTT
TRBV18	few	TRBJ2-1	.	CASSQVVEVGEQFF	TGTGCCAGCTCACAAGTGGTGGAAGTGGGAGAGCAGTTCTTC
TRBV6-1	.	TRBJ2-7	TRBD2	CASSVALAGMRIYEQYF	TGTGCCAGCAGTGTGGCGCTAGCGGGGATGAGAATCTACGAGCAGTACTTC
TRBV7-9	.	TRBJ1-1	.	CASIMAVNTEAFF	TGTGCCAGCATCATGGCGGTGAACACTGAAGCTTTCTTT
TRBV13	once	TRBJ2-7	.	CASSFGPYEQYF	TGTGCCAGCAGCTTCGGTCCCTACGAGCAGTACTTC
TRBV5-1	.	TRBJ2-2	TRBD1	CASSFGTVTGELFF	TGCGCCAGCAGCTTCGGGACAGTCACCGGGGAGCTGTTTTTT
TRBV9	.	TRBJ2-7	TRBD2	CASSVASGSYEQYF	TGTGCCAGCAGCGTAGCTAGCGGCTCCTACGAGCAGTACTTC